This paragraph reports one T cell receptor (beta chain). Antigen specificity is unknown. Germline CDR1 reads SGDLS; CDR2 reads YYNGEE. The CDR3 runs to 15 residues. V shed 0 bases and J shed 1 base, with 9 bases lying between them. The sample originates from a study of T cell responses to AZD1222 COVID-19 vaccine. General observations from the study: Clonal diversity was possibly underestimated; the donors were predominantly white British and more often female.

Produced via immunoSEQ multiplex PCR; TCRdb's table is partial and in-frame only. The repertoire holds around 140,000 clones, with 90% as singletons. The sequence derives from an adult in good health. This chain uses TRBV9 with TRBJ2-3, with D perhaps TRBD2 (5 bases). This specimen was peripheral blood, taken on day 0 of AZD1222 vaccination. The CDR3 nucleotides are TGTGCCAGCAGCGTAGAGGGTAGCGGCACAGATACGCAGTATTTT. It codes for CASSVEGSGTDTQYF.